This T cell receptor beta chain was sequenced during a study of graft-versus-host responses after intestinal transplantation. Study-wide points: Declining HvG levels early post-transplant were linked to peak circulating GvH clone levels. Allografts carried high graft-versus-host to host-versus-graft clonal ratios in patients having graft-donor T cell macrochimerism. GvH clones detected in recipient marrow included some appearing first in ileum or blood.

Generated by immunoSEQ multiplex PCR, the TCRdb table keeps only in-frame clones and is missing some. The repertoire holds over 120,000 clones, 92% seen once, with 0.19% in the top ten. As to this clone: What it binds is unknown.

The CDR3 has 15 amino acids. The germline CDR1 and CDR2 sequences are MDHEN and SYDVKM. V lost 1 base and J lost 10, with 17 bases in between. The chain is built from TRBV28 and TRBJ2-1; tentatively, D is TRBD2 (6 bases). This specimen consisted of unstimulated CD4+ T cells sorted from spleen or lymph node cells, obtained before intestinal transplant. This TCR was sampled from a human donor who received an intestinal transplant. CDR3 residues: CASSLYTYPRGEQFF. The CDR3 bases are TGTGCCAGCAGTTTATATACCTACCCGCGGGGAGAGCAGTTCTTC.